One and the same sample provided the 9 T cell receptor beta chains below, sequenced in a study of cytomegalovirus exposure and HLA in healthy donors. The repertoire was sequenced with immunoSEQ multiplex PCR; TCRdb's copy has only in-frame clones and lacks some. Counted here are more than 65,000 clones, 85% to 95% occurring once; the ten biggest clones make up 0.55% to 0.75%. Sequencing was carried out using PBMCs. The origin of the receptors is a man aged 18 to 30 in good health and CMV-seronegative.

The chain recombines TRBV7-2 with TRBJ2-3, with TRBD2 identical over 10 bases. Germline assignment: CDR1 SGHTA and CDR2 FQGNSA. V was clipped by 3 bases and J by 0 bases; unmatched bases: 9. This CDR3 is built from 18 residues. The CDR3 spells CASSFRAGGKTSTDTQYF. The DNA of the CDR3 is TGTGCCAGCAGCTTTCGAGCGGGAGGGAAAACTAGCACAGATACGCAGTATTTT.

This clone was seen a handful of times. This rearrangement joins TRBV4-3 to TRBJ2-7; D perhaps matches TRBD1 (5 bases). CDR3 length: 13 amino acids. V lost 3 bases and J 4 bases, leaving 10 bases between the germline ends. Germline lookup yields CDR1 LGHNA and CDR2 YSLEER. This CDR3 is CASSQDNFYEQYF. The CDR3 nucleotides are TGCGCCAGCAGCCAGGACAACTTTTACGAGCAGTACTTC.

V is TRBV7-3 and J is TRBJ2-1; a possible D gene is TRBD2 (6 bases). Germline V CDR1 and CDR2: SGHTA, FQGTGA. The CDR3 is 19 residues long. V shed 5 bases and J shed 0 bases, with 23 bases lying between them. CDR3 in amino acids: CASSLKPRPGLSSYNEQFF. Here the CDR3 DNA reads TGTGCCAGCAGCCTAAAGCCTCGACCGGGACTTAGCTCCTACAATGAGCAGTTCTTC. Complete variable domain (other parts from reference TRBV7-3 and TRBJ2-1): GAGVSQTPSNKVTEKGKYVELRCDPISGHTALYWYRQSLGQGPEFLIYFQGTGAADDSGLPNDRFFAVRPEGSVSTLKIQRTERGDSAVYLCASSLKPRPGLSSYNEQFFGPGTRLTVL.

The chain couples TRBV7-8 to TRBJ1-3, with a tentative D call TRBD1 (5 bases). CDR1 is SGHVS, CDR2 FQNEAQ, per germline. With 3 bases removed from V and 1 base from J, the gap between germline ends came to 13 bases. The CDR3 loop spans 16 amino acids. The CDR3 loop reads CASSFSSAGSGNTIYF. DNA of the CDR3: TGTGCCAGCAGCTTCTCTAGCGCAGGGTCTGGAAACACCATATATTTT.

This sequence joins TRBV14 and TRBJ1-6, with TRBD1 as a possible D gene (5 bases). The germline CDR1 and CDR2 sequences are SGHDN and FVKESK. Trimming removed 4 bases at V and 7 bases at J, with 11 bases between. This CDR3 region has 14 residues. This chain's CDR3 is CASSLEGENSPLHF. The CDR3 nucleotides read TGTGCCAGCAGCCTCGAAGGGGAAAATTCACCCCTCCACTTT.

The chain couples TRBV10-1 to TRBJ2-5, with a tentative D call TRBD1 (6 bases). There are 15 residues in the CDR3. CDR1 and CDR2 from the germline V gene are WNHNN and SYGVQD (reference sequence). Trimming removed 2 bases from V and 5 bases from J, with 15 bases in between. CDR3 sequence reads: CASSETWDKYETQYF. In DNA form, the CDR3 reads TGCGCCAGCAGTGAGACTTGGGACAAGTACGAGACCCAGTACTTC.

The V call is TRBV19, the J call TRBJ1-2; D is unclear. CDR1 LNHDA and CDR2 SQIVND come from the germline V gene (reference sequence). The length of the CDR3 is 15 residues. V was trimmed by 1 base and J by 4 bases, leaving 13 bases between them. This CDR3 is CASSIVGVGGYGYTF. DNA of the CDR3: TGTGCCAGTAGTATAGTCGGGGTCGGAGGCTATGGCTACACCTTC.

This clone has only one observation. The identical CDR3 is also encoded by other nucleotide sequences in the sample. The chain employs TRBV19 and TRBJ2-5; D remains ambiguous. V shed 3 bases and J shed 5 bases, with 13 bases lying between them. CDR3 size: 14 residues. Germline CDR1 LNHDA, CDR2 SQIVND (reference sequence). The CDR3 reads CASSMGRVSETQYF. The CDR3 nucleotides are TGTGCCAGTAGTATGGGCAGAGTATCGGAGACCCAGTACTTC. Complete variable domain (other parts from reference TRBV19 and TRBJ2-5): DGGITQSPKYLFRKEGQNVTLSCEQNLNHDAMYWYRQDPGQGLRLIYYSQIVNDFQKGDIAEGYSVSREKKESFPLTVTSAQKNPTAFYLCASSMGRVSETQYFGPGTRLLVL.

This chain connects TRBV19 to TRBJ2-7; 9 nucleotides agree with TRBD1. Trimming took 6 bases from V and 5 from J; bases not matched to a gene: 5. CDR1 and CDR2 (germline): LNHDA, SQIVND (reference sequence). The CDR3 is 13 amino acids. The DNA for the CDR3 is TGTGCCAGTAGCCGGGACAGGGTCAACGAGCAGTACTTC. Translating it yields CASSRDRVNEQYF.